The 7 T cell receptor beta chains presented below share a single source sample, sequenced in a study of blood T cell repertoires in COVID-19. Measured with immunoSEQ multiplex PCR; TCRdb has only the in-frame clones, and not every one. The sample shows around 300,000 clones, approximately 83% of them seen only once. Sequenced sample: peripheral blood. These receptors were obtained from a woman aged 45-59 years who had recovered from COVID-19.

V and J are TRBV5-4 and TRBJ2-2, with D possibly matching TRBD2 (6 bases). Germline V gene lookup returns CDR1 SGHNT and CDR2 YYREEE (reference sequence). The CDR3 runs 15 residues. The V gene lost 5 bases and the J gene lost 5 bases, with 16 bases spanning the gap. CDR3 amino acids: CASRLGGESTGELFF. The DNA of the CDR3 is TGTGCCAGCAGACTGGGCGGGGAGTCTACCGGGGAGCTGTTTTTT. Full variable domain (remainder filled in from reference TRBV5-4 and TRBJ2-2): ETGVTQSPTHLIKTRGQQVTLRCSSQSGHNTVSWYQQALGQGPQFIFQYYREEENGRGNFPPRFSGLQFPNYSSELNVNALELDDSALYLCASRLGGESTGELFFGEGSRLTVL.

The CDR3 nucleotides are TGTGCCAGCAGCTTAGCCCCACAGTCCTACGAGCAGTACTTC. It specifies CASSLAPQSYEQYF. The chain links TRBV7-6 to TRBJ2-7; the D is unclear. The CDR3 spans 14 residues. Germline V lookup: CDR1 SGHVS, CDR2 FNYEAQ. V lost 0 bases to trimming and J lost 1 base, with 7 bases between them.

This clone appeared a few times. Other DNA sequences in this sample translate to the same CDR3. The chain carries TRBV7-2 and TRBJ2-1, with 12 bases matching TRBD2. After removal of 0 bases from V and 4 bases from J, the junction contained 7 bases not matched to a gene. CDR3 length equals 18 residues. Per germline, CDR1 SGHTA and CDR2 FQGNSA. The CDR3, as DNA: TGTGCCAGCAGCTTAGCGGCTAGCGGGGGGGCATCGTACAATGAGCAGTTCTTC. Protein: CASSLAASGGASYNEQFF.

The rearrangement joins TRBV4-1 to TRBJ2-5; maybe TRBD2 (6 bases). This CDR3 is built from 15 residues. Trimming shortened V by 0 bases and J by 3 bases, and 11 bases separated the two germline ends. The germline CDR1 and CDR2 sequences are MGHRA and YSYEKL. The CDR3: CASSQEYGTEETQYF. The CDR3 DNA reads TGCGCCAGCAGCCAAGAATACGGGACTGAAGAGACCCAGTACTTC.

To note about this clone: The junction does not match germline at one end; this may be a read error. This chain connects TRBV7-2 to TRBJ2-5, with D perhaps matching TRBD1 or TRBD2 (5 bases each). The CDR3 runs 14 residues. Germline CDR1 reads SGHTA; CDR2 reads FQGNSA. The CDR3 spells CASSLAQGIETQYF. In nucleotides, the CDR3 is TGTGCCAGCAGCCTAGCCCAGGGAATAGAGACCCAGTACTTC.

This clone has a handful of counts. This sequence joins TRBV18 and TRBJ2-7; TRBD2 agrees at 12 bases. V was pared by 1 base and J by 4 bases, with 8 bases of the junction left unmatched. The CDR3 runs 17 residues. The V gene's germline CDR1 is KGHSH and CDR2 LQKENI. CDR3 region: CASSPRLAGEGGYEQYF. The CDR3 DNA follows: TGTGCCAGCTCACCACGACTAGCGGGAGAAGGGGGGTACGAGCAGTACTTC. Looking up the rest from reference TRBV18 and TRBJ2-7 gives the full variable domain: NAGVMQNPRHLVRRRGQEARLRCSPMKGHSHVYWYRQLPEEGLKFMVYLQKENIIDESGMPKERFSAEFPKEGPSILRIQQVVRGDSAAYFCASSPRLAGEGGYEQYFGPGTRLTVT.

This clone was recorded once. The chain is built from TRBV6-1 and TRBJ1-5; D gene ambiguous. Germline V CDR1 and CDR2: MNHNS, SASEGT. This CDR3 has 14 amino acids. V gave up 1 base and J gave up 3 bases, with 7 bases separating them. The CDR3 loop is CASSEGSPNQPQHF. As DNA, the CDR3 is TGTGCCAGCAGTGAAGGGAGTCCCAATCAGCCCCAGCATTTT.